Here is one TCR beta chain with its context. Each PCR had synthetic TCR analog templates added to it as a spike-in. TCRdb keeps only in-frame clones here, not all; method: immunoSEQ multiplex PCR. This table has about 32,000 clones, 70% to 85% appearing once. Sample numbers ranged from 1 to 8 per patient, encompassing pretreatment and on-treatment collections. This CDR3 spans 14 amino acids. Germline CDR1 reads SQVTM; CDR2 reads ANQGSEA. Trimming removed 6 bases from V and 7 bases from J; junction bases left unmatched: 7. These data belong to a study of PD-L1 blockade in urothelial cancer. At the level of the study: Most of the 29 patients were males with bladder-origin urothelial cancer.

The sample was PBMCs, taken around atezolizumab (anti-PD-L1) treatment. This receptor was identified in a man in his sixties with urothelial cancer. The V gene is TRBV29-1, the J gene TRBJ2-2, with TRBD2 matching over 11 bases. The CDR3 sequence: CSVPGSGRVGELFF. In nucleotides, the CDR3 is TGCAGCGTCCCGGGTAGCGGGAGGGTCGGGGAGCTGTTTTTT.